This TCR beta chain was captured by sequencing in a study of cytomegalovirus exposure and HLA in healthy donors. Study-level results: Compared with the roughly 670-donor mean, an Asian-associated ancestry cluster reportedly had fewer N-insertions, according to a later analysis. Researchers catalogued roughly 150 TCR beta chains as cytomegalovirus-associated. Highest at DRB1 and lowest at HLA-C, TCR association rates differed among HLA loci in a later analysis. A previous analysis found most TCR beta V segments productive roughly 87% or roughly 30% of the time.

On this clone itself: Antigen specificity is unknown.

The length of the CDR3 is 14 residues. Looked up from germline, CDR1 is WSHSY and CDR2 is SAAADI. V shed 2 bases and J shed 7 bases, with 15 bases lying between them. Primers: 60 Vbeta forward and 13 Jbeta reverse. TCRdb's copy holds only in-frame clones and misses some; the assay was immunoSEQ multiplex PCR. This table has just under 65,000 clones, around 80% appearing once. This sequence originates from a woman aged 25 to 45 in good health and CMV-seronegative. The material sequenced was PBMCs. This chain links TRBV10-2 with TRBJ2-7, with D possibly TRBD2 on 7 matching bases. The CDR3 sequence is CASSEDGGQGEQYF. CDR3 DNA: TGCGCCAGCAGTGAGGACGGGGGGCAAGGAGAGCAGTACTTC.